The rows below give T cell receptor beta chains drawn from one sample of a study of blood T cell repertoires in COVID-19. Clones were read by immunoSEQ multiplex PCR, and TCRdb kept only the in-frame ones, dropping some. The table lists about 150,000 clones, around 82% of them singletons. Sequenced input: peripheral blood. All receptors derive from a woman aged 50 to 60 with acute or convalescent COVID-19. Each CDR3 is given with its conserved first and last residue.

v_call: TRBV9
j_call: TRBJ1-5
cdr3_aa: CASSPKTGPRYQPQHF

v_call: TRBV6-2/TRBV6-3
j_call: TRBJ1-6
cdr3_aa: CASSPIEGAPLHF

v_call: TRBV6-5
j_call: TRBJ1-1
cdr3_aa: CASSYTGSTEAFF

v_call: TRBV5-1
j_call: TRBJ1-5
cdr3_aa: CASSRGEQGGQPQHF

v_call: TRBV29-1
j_call: TRBJ1-2
cdr3_aa: CSVWGSPNYGYTF

v_call: TRBV4-2
j_call: TRBJ1-1
cdr3_aa: CASSPARAAGTEAFF

v_call: TRBV5-4
j_call: TRBJ2-5
cdr3_aa: CASSLDTTQETQYF

v_call: TRBV15
j_call: TRBJ1-2
cdr3_aa: CATSQTIHIFGQGYTF

v_call: TRBV2
j_call: TRBJ1-5
cdr3_aa: CASSVWGTQPQHF

v_call: TRBV18
j_call: TRBJ1-6
cdr3_aa: CASSPSTGANSPLHF

v_call: TRBV7-2
j_call: TRBJ1-5
cdr3_aa: CASSDLFGPQHF

v_call: TRBV27
j_call: TRBJ2-7
cdr3_aa: CASSLFGDNEQYF

v_call: TRBV11-1
j_call: TRBJ2-7
cdr3_aa: CASSLQAGPSYEQYF

v_call: TRBV5-1
j_call: TRBJ2-1
cdr3_aa: CASSSDGRGTYNEQFF

v_call: TRBV6-2/TRBV6-3
j_call: TRBJ1-5
cdr3_aa: CASSPTRSNQPQHF

v_call: TRBV5-1
j_call: TRBJ2-3
cdr3_aa: CASSLIRTGGGDTQYF

v_call: TRBV10-3
j_call: TRBJ1-3
cdr3_aa: CAISVGNGGSSGNTIYF

v_call: TRBV6-5
j_call: TRBJ1-6
cdr3_aa: CASSLGDGSPLHF

v_call: TRBV7-2
j_call: TRBJ2-7
cdr3_aa: CASSLVAGSSSYEQYF

v_call: TRBV14
j_call: TRBJ2-5
cdr3_aa: CASSPRLYQETQYF

v_call: TRBV7-2
j_call: TRBJ2-7
cdr3_aa: CASSTDYRSYEQYF

v_call: TRBV5-6
j_call: TRBJ1-1
cdr3_aa: CASSLGGGTEAFF

v_call: TRBV19
j_call: TRBJ1-1
cdr3_aa: CASSTDRGLLNTEAFF

v_call: TRBV2
j_call: TRBJ2-2
cdr3_aa: CASKGRVNTGELFF

v_call: TRBV27
j_call: TRBJ1-2
cdr3_aa: CASSTVGQGSHTF

v_call: TRBV18
j_call: TRBJ1-1
cdr3_aa: CASSLGTQGNEAFF

v_call: TRBV6-5
j_call: TRBJ1-3
cdr3_aa: CASTSRGYSGNTIYF

v_call: TRBV9
j_call: TRBJ1-6
cdr3_aa: CASSVSSGLANSPLHF

v_call: TRBV3-1/TRBV3-2
j_call: TRBJ1-2
cdr3_aa: CASSQGAYGYTF

v_call: TRBV29-1
j_call: TRBJ1-2
cdr3_aa: CSADPGTGVDGYTF

v_call: TRBV6-6
j_call: TRBJ1-4
cdr3_aa: CASSSISRTEKLFF

v_call: TRBV5-8
j_call: TRBJ2-2
cdr3_aa: CASSLTGTSQRTGELFF

v_call: TRBV19
j_call: TRBJ2-1
cdr3_aa: CASSPDRGDEQFF

v_call: TRBV6-2/TRBV6-3
j_call: TRBJ2-4
cdr3_aa: CASSPPSQNRVNRNIQYF

v_call: TRBV7-9
j_call: TRBJ1-3
cdr3_aa: CASSRQGSAGNTIYF

v_call: TRBV29-1
j_call: TRBJ2-5
cdr3_aa: CSVSRGGAEETQYF

v_call: TRBV7-2
j_call: TRBJ2-1
cdr3_aa: CASSPGGGNEQFF

v_call: TRBV28
j_call: TRBJ1-2
cdr3_aa: CASSTSRGLYGYTF

v_call: TRBV11-2
j_call: TRBJ1-6
cdr3_aa: CASSPHITGGLTYSPLHF

v_call: TRBV10-3
j_call: TRBJ1-4
cdr3_aa: CANRRDPNEKLFF

v_call: TRBV11-2
j_call: TRBJ2-3
cdr3_aa: CASSPSGAWQYF

v_call: TRBV5-1
j_call: TRBJ1-1
cdr3_aa: CASSWKGGNTEAFF

v_call: TRBV6-2/TRBV6-3
j_call: TRBJ2-3
cdr3_aa: CASSWRSGGGASTDTQYF

v_call: TRBV7-9
j_call: TRBJ2-1
cdr3_aa: CASSEGTAFLPSNEQFF

v_call: TRBV7-2
j_call: TRBJ1-2
cdr3_aa: CASSLRTGDAYGYTF

v_call: TRBV6-5
j_call: TRBJ1-1
cdr3_aa: CASSRGGGYTEAFF

v_call: TRBV24-1
j_call: TRBJ2-3
cdr3_aa: CATQPTSGGGTDTQYF

v_call: TRBV19
j_call: TRBJ2-1
cdr3_aa: CASSTSISSYNEQFF